A single sample gave rise to the 32 T cell receptor beta chains below, sequenced in a study of blood T cells in healthy people across ages. The use of a sample-barcoded 5' primer and a J-beta primer mix characterized a second PCR of roughly 6 to 11 cycles. TCRdb reanalysed the 5' RACE reads using MiXCR and keeps one entry per CDR3 protein. The sample has roughly 700,000 distinct CDR3 sequences; about half are singletons. Sequencing was performed on blood. The source is a woman aged 60-75 years in good health.

The genes are TRBV5-1 and TRBJ2-3; no definite D call. The germline CDR1 and CDR2 sequences are SGHRS and YFSETQ. V was pared by 0 bases and J by 5 bases, with 10 bases between. The CDR3 spans 14 residues. As DNA, the CDR3 is TGCGCCAGCAGCTTGGTAGGTATCGGAGATACGCAGTATTTT. Translation: CASSLVGIGDTQYF.

This clonotype came up a few times. In nucleotides, the CDR3 is TGTGCCAGCAGCCAAACGGCGGGAGGGAGGAACTACGAGCAGTACTTC. Translated: CASSQTAGGRNYEQYF. The chain employs TRBV3-1 and TRBJ2-7, with TRBD2 identical over 9 bases. The CDR3 consists of 16 residues. V dropped 2 bases and J dropped 3; count of bases not matched to a gene: 8. CDR1 is LGHDT, CDR2 YNNKEL, per germline (reference sequence).

This rearrangement joins TRBV3-1 to TRBJ2-5, with D possibly being TRBD1 or TRBD2 (6 bases each). Between the trimmed V and J ends, which lost 1 base and 5 bases, there was a span of 20 bases. The CDR3 totals 17 residues. CDR1 is LGHDT and CDR2 is YNNKEL in the germline V gene (reference sequence). The CDR3 DNA reads as TGTGCCAGCAGCCAAGTATCCGGGGGCCCTTTAGAGGAGACCCAGTACTTC. Its protein product is CASSQVSGGPLEETQYF.

This clonotype was seen many times. V and J are TRBV20-1 and TRBJ2-5, with 13 bases identical to TRBD2. This CDR3 contains 16 residues. Trimming at V came to 5 bases and at J to 5 bases, leaving 11 bases not matched to a gene. Germline assignment: CDR1 DFQATT and CDR2 SNEGSKA (reference sequence). The CDR3 loop is CSAQLRTSGSRETQYF. Here the CDR3 DNA reads TGCAGTGCTCAACTAAGGACTAGCGGGAGTAGGGAGACCCAGTACTTC.

This clonotype was seen ten or more times. This chain links TRBV6-1 with TRBJ2-7, with D possibly TRBD1 on 5 matching bases. V was cut by 7 bases and J by 3 bases, with 16 bases left in between. Germline assignment: CDR1 MNHNS and CDR2 SASEGT. The CDR3 is 14 amino acids. DNA for the CDR3: TGTGCCAGCACCCACCTTCAGGGCGGCTACGAGCAGTACTTC. It translates to CASTHLQGGYEQYF.

This chain uses TRBV6-6 with TRBJ2-1; D is uncertain. Trimming left V 2 bases short and J 8 bases short, with 22 bases between. The germline V gene encodes CDR1 MNHNY and CDR2 SVGAGI (reference sequence). CDR3 length: 17 amino acids. In DNA, the CDR3 is TGTGCCAGCAGTTACCCTTCCAAAACCACGGGTGGCGATGAGCAGTTCTTC. This translates into CASSYPSKTTGGDEQFF.

V is TRBV7-2 and J is TRBJ2-7; D unclear. Deletions cut 0 bases from V and 12 bases from J, with 12 bases between. CDR1 is SGHTA and CDR2 is FQGNSA in the germline V gene. CDR3 size: 12 residues. In nucleotides, the CDR3 is TGTGCCAGCAGCTTAGCTTCAGTGCCTAGGTACTTC. Its protein is CASSLASVPRYF.

The rearrangement links TRBV15 to TRBJ2-5, with D unclear. The CDR3 consists of 16 residues. Trimming pared 0 bases from V and 11 bases from J, leaving 22 bases between. Germline values: CDR1 LNHNV, CDR2 YYDKDF (reference sequence). The CDR3 DNA reads TGTGCCACCAGCAGAGATAAATCGTCCTTGGGGAATGAGCAGTACTTC. It is translated as CATSRDKSSLGNEQYF. Using reference TRBV15 and TRBJ2-5 for the parts outside the CDR3, the full variable domain is DAMVIQNPRYQVTQFGKPVTLSCSQTLNHNVMYWYQQKSSQAPKLLFHYYDKDFNNEADTPDNFQSRRPNTSFCFLDIRSPGLGDTAMYLCATSRDKSSLGNEQYFGPGTRLLVL.

V gene TRBV6-1 combines with J gene TRBJ2-3, with TRBD1 matching over 8 bases. The CDR3 consists of 12 residues. CDR1 MNHNS and CDR2 SASEGT come from the germline V gene. J was trimmed by 4 bases and V by 10 bases; bases with no gene match: 4. The CDR3 sequence: CATQGAPDTQYF. CDR3 nucleotide sequence: TGTGCCACTCAGGGGGCCCCAGATACGCAGTATTTT.

The gene calls are TRBV12-3 or TRBV12-4 and TRBJ2-5; 14 bases map to TRBD2. The CDR3 is made up of 16 amino acids. V shed 5 bases, J shed 5 bases, and the junction held 7 bases outside the gene matches. CDR3 sequence (DNA): TGTGCCAGCAGTGGGGGACTAGCGGGAGTAGGTGAGACCCAGTACTTC. It is translated as CASSGGLAGVGETQYF.

For the CDR3, the DNA is TGTGCCACCAGTGATCCCAATATGGGCGCAACCAATGAGCAGTTCTTC. Amino acids: CATSDPNMGATNEQFF. This sequence joins TRBV24-1 and TRBJ2-1; D uncertain. The CDR3 is 16 amino acids. With 3 bases removed from V and 6 bases from J, the gap between germline ends came to 17 bases. Germline V gives CDR1 KGHDR, CDR2 SFDVKD.

Only a few counts were recorded for this clonotype. The V call is TRBV5-1, the J call TRBJ1-6, with 7 bases lining up with TRBD1. In germline, CDR1 is SGHRS, CDR2 YFSETQ. The CDR3 spans 16 residues. The V segment lost 0 bases and the J segment 7 bases; nucleotides outside the gene matches: 7. The CDR3: CASSLGTGEWNSPLHF. The CDR3 DNA is TGCGCCAGCAGCTTGGGAACAGGGGAATGGAATTCACCCCTCCACTTT.

J is TRBJ2-5 and V is TRBV5-1; TRBD2 matches 9 bases. V shed 1 base and J 5 bases; nucleotides not matched to a gene: 3. Germline CDR1 is SGHRS and CDR2 is YFSETQ. The CDR3 spans 14 residues. CDR3 in DNA: TGCGCCAGCAGCTTGTTAGCGGGAGACGAGACCCAGTACTTC. This encodes CASSLLAGDETQYF. The complete variable domain, with remaining parts taken from reference TRBV5-1 and TRBJ2-5, reads KAGVTQTPRYLIKTRGQQVTLSCSPISGHRSVSWYQQTPGQGLQFLFEYFSETQRNKGNFPGRFSGRQFSNSRSEMNVSTLELGDSALYLCASSLLAGDETQYFGPGTRLLVL.

Notes on this clonotype: A read error may account for a junction end that differs from germline. V is TRBV6-1 and J is TRBJ1-1; TRBD1 matches at 7 bases. Germline values: CDR1 MNHNS, CDR2 SASEGT. This CDR3 contains 14 residues. CDR3 loop: CASRGFRGGTEAFF. CDR3 coding DNA: TGTGCCAGCAGGGGGTTCAGGGGGGGAACTGAGGCTTTCTTT.

This clonotype was picked up many times. The chain combines TRBV6-5 with TRBJ1-2, with unresolved D. Germline CDR1 reads MNHEY; CDR2 reads SVGAGI. The CDR3 sequence is 13 residues long. Trimming took 6 bases from V and 0 from J, leaving 8 bases between them. The CDR3 DNA is TGTGCCAGCAGCCCCCCCTCTAACTATGGCTACACCTTC. Translated, it gives CASSPPSNYGYTF.

V is TRBV20-1 and J is TRBJ1-2; 9 bases match TRBD1. Trimming removed 6 bases from V and 2 bases from J; junction bases left unmatched: 4. The CDR3 has 13 amino acids. The germline CDR1 and CDR2 sequences are DFQATT and SNEGSKA (reference sequence). The DNA for the CDR3 is TGCAGTGCCGGACAGGGGCCCAACTATGGCTACACCTTC. It translates to CSAGQGPNYGYTF.

This clonotype was found a few times. For the CDR3, the DNA is TGCAGTGCTAGTGTGGGAAGCTCCTACAATGAGCAGTTCTTC. The encoded protein is CSASVGSSYNEQFF. This chain links TRBV20-1 with TRBJ2-1; D gene unclear. With 3 bases removed from V and 0 bases from J, the gap between germline ends came to 9 bases. CDR1 is DFQATT and CDR2 is SNEGSKA in the germline V gene (reference sequence). The CDR3 has 14 residues.

This clonotype showed up just a few times. The chain carries TRBV7-2 and TRBJ2-5, with D perhaps matching TRBD1 or TRBD2 (5 bases each). V lost 1 base, J lost 6 bases, and 12 bases lay in between. The CDR3 is made up of 14 amino acids. In germline, CDR1 is SGHTA, CDR2 FQGNSA. The CDR3, as DNA: TGTGCCAGCAGCTTAGAGAGGGGTTTGAAGACCCAGTACTTC. Amino acid sequence: CASSLERGLKTQYF.

V and J are TRBV27 and TRBJ2-7; 12 bases fit TRBD2. This CDR3 comprises 16 residues. Germline CDR1 and CDR2: MNHEY and SMNVEV (reference sequence). V dropped 2 bases and J dropped 2; count of bases not matched to a gene: 4. The CDR3 here is CASSLQASGGAYEQYF. The CDR3 bases are TGTGCCAGCAGTTTACAGGCTAGCGGGGGGGCCTACGAGCAGTACTTC.

This clonotype was observed many times. The chain links TRBV7-2 to TRBJ2-3; maybe TRBD1 (5 bases). CDR1 is SGHTA, CDR2 FQGNSA, per germline. The CDR3 extends over 13 amino acids. With 2 bases removed from V and 4 bases from J, the gap between germline ends came to 7 bases. As DNA, the CDR3 is TGTGCCAGCAGCTTAAGGACATCAGATACGCAGTATTTT. Protein sequence: CASSLRTSDTQYF. Full variable domain (outside the CDR3, taken from reference TRBV7-2 and TRBJ2-3): GAGVSQSPSNKVTEKGKDVELRCDPISGHTALYWYRQSLGQGLEFLIYFQGNSAPDKSGLPSDRFSAERTGGSVSTLTIQRTQQEDSAVYLCASSLRTSDTQYFGPGTRLTVL.

In this sample, this clonotype turned up a few times. The chain uses TRBV7-9 and TRBJ2-3, with D possibly being TRBD2 (5 bases). The CDR3 consists of 16 residues. With 3 bases removed from V and 0 bases from J, the gap between germline ends came to 13 bases. The V gene's germline CDR1 is SEHNR and CDR2 FQNEAQ (reference sequence). The chain's CDR3 is CASSFRLGSSTDTQYF. In nucleotides, the CDR3 is TGTGCCAGCAGCTTCAGATTAGGGAGCAGCACAGATACGCAGTATTTT.

The CDR3: CASSQGGHGTGDEKLFF. The DNA of the CDR3 is TGTGCCAGCAGCCAAGGGGGGCATGGGACAGGGGACGAAAAACTGTTTTTT. The chain employs TRBV4-2 and TRBJ1-4, with 10 bases matching TRBD1. CDR1 is LGHNA, CDR2 YNFKEQ, per germline. The CDR3 totals 17 residues. After removal of 1 base from V and 8 bases from J, the junction contained 10 bases not matched to a gene.

The genes are TRBV29-1 and TRBJ1-2; D unresolved. This CDR3 comprises 12 residues. Trimming removed 4 bases at V and 2 bases at J, with 8 bases between. The germline V gene encodes CDR1 SQVTM and CDR2 ANQGSEA. The CDR3 DNA reads as TGCAGCGTTGGGCAGGAGAACTATGGCTACACCTTC. Translating it yields CSVGQENYGYTF.

This chain connects TRBV12-3 or TRBV12-4 to TRBJ2-3; maybe TRBD2 (5 bases). The CDR3 contains 13 residues. V lost 3 bases and J 5 bases, leaving 9 bases between the germline ends. The CDR3, as DNA: TGTGCCAGCAGTTTGACGCGGGTAGATACGCAGTATTTT. As protein: CASSLTRVDTQYF.

This chain uses TRBV7-2 with TRBJ2-3; D ambiguous. The CDR3 length is 14 residues. CDR1 and CDR2 from the germline V gene are SGHTA and FQGNSA. V was shortened by 1 base and J by 6 bases, with 11 bases between the two germline ends. The CDR3 DNA reads TGTGCCAGCAGCTTAGGCACAGTTGGGGATACGCAGTATTTT. Residues: CASSLGTVGDTQYF.

There are a few counts of this clonotype. V gene TRBV12-3 or TRBV12-4 combines with J gene TRBJ2-7; D is undetermined. The V and J ends lost 7 bases and 3 bases respectively, with 13 bases between them. The CDR3 extends over 13 amino acids. This CDR3 is CASTPSKGYEQYF. CDR3 sequence (DNA): TGTGCCAGCACCCCCAGTAAGGGCTACGAGCAGTACTTC.

The J gene is TRBJ2-1, the V gene TRBV7-9, with D possibly being TRBD2 (5 bases). Trimming removed 5 bases at V and 4 bases at J, with 21 bases between. Looked up from germline, CDR1 is SEHNR and CDR2 is FQNEAQ (reference sequence). This CDR3 spans 17 amino acids. The CDR3: CASSRIAQRYSYNEQFF. CDR3 in DNA: TGTGCCAGCAGCCGTATAGCGCAGCGGTATTCGTACAATGAGCAGTTCTTC.

The V gene is TRBV6-6, the J gene TRBJ1-2; 7 bases agree with TRBD1. This CDR3 has 16 amino acids. Germline CDR1 reads MNHNY; CDR2 reads SVGAGI (reference sequence). Trimming cost V 0 bases and J 4 bases; bases outside gene matches: 8. DNA for the CDR3: TGTGCCAGCAGTTACTCGGGGACAGCAGGGGCCTATGGCTACACCTTC. It specifies CASSYSGTAGAYGYTF.

This clonotype was detected a few times. CDR3 nucleotide sequence: TGCGCCAGCAGCCAAGAACCCTCCTACGAGCAGTACTTC. It is translated as CASSQEPSYEQYF. V is TRBV4-3 and J is TRBJ2-7, with unresolved D. Germline CDR1 is LGHNA and CDR2 is YSLEER. This CDR3 region has 13 residues. Trimming removed 0 bases at V and 0 bases at J, with 3 bases between.

The chain has TRBV5-1 and TRBJ1-5; TRBD1 aligns across 10 bases. CDR1 and CDR2 (germline): SGHRS, YFSETQ. After removal of 3 bases from V and 7 bases from J, the junction contained 7 bases not matched to a gene. The CDR3 runs to 15 residues. CDR3 bases: TGCGCCAGCAGCTGGGGGACAGGGGCCGGCCAGCCCCAGCATTTT. Amino acids: CASSWGTGAGQPQHF.

The chain carries TRBV20-1 and TRBJ1-5, with D possibly TRBD1 on 5 matching bases. This CDR3 comprises 17 residues. The V end lost 2 bases, the J end lost 7 bases, and 24 bases lay between the germline ends. CDR1 and CDR2 (germline): DFQATT, SNEGSKA (reference sequence). The CDR3 coding sequence is TGCAGTGCTAGATCCCCAATCCGGGGCCCCGGGATCCAGCCCCAGCATTTT. This sequence encodes CSARSPIRGPGIQPQHF.

The chain joins TRBV20-1 to TRBJ2-1; 11 nucleotides match TRBD2. The V gene's germline CDR1 is DFQATT and CDR2 SNEGSKA (reference sequence). The CDR3 totals 16 residues. J lost 3 bases, V lost 2 bases, and 6 bases had no gene match. DNA of the CDR3: TGCAGTGCTAGAACTAGCGGGAGTCCCAGCTACAATGAGCAGTTCTTC. Residues: CSARTSGSPSYNEQFF.